This is a list of T cell receptor beta chains from one sample in a study of cytomegalovirus exposure and HLA in healthy donors. Some clones are missing from TCRdb's copy, which holds only in-frame ones; the method was immunoSEQ multiplex PCR. Of over 100,000 clones listed, 60% to 80% are singletons. Source material: PBMCs. The receptors originated from a man between 50 and 59 years old in good health and CMV-seropositive. The CDR3 runs from the conserved cysteine through the conserved F or W. Fields, in order: clone size, D gene, V gene, J gene, CDR3 protein, CDR3 DNA. A D gene is named only where the DNA matches it firmly. Clone size is not always given. Where it is, it says once, few, many or a class for expanded clones.

once	NA	TRBV5-5	TRBJ1-5	CASSLLQGKDQPQHF	TGTGCCAGCAGCTTGTTACAGGGTAAGGATCAGCCCCAGCATTTT
NA	NA	TRBV5-1	TRBJ2-3	CASSLGLAVTDTQYF	TGCGCCAGCAGCTTGGGTTTAGCGGTCACAGATACGCAGTATTTT
NA	TRBD1	TRBV6-1	TRBJ2-2	CASSGGQGTGELFF	TGTGCCAGCAGTGGAGGACAGGGGACCGGGGAGCTGTTTTTT
NA	NA	TRBV5-4	TRBJ2-2	CASSLGAGELFF	TGTGCCAGCAGCTTGGGAGCTGGGGAGCTGTTTTTT
NA	TRBD2	TRBV28	TRBJ2-7	CASSASTSGQYEQYF	TGTGCCAGCAGTGCATCGACTAGCGGGCAGTACGAGCAGTACTTC
few	NA	TRBV2	TRBJ1-1	CASSENGGRMNTEAFF	TGTGCCAGCAGTGAAAATGGGGGCAGGATGAACACTGAAGCTTTCTTT
NA	NA	TRBV6-1	TRBJ1-5	CASSADSPNQPQHF	TGTGCCAGCTCTGCCGACAGCCCGAATCAGCCCCAGCATTTT
NA	NA	TRBV5-6	TRBJ1-4	CASSRGQAEKLFF	TGTGCCAGCAGCCGAGGACAAGCTGAAAAACTGTTTTTT
once	NA	TRBV29-1	TRBJ2-2	CSVGEGGKAGELFF	TGCAGCGTTGGAGAGGGGGGGAAGGCCGGGGAGCTGTTTTTT
NA	NA	TRBV2	TRBJ2-7	CASTPGSYEQYF	TGTGCCAGCACCCCGGGCTCCTACGAGCAGTACTTC
NA	NA	TRBV5-4	TRBJ2-2	CASSLRDTSTGELFF	TGTGCCAGCAGCCTCCGGGACACTTCCACCGGGGAGCTGTTTTTT
NA	TRBD2	TRBV6-1	TRBJ2-7	CASRPPGGRTYEQYF	TGTGCCAGCAGGCCGCCCGGGGGGAGGACCTACGAGCAGTACTTC
NA	NA	TRBV5-1	TRBJ1-1	CASSFKGGSTEAFF	TGCGCCAGCAGCTTCAAGGGGGGGAGCACTGAAGCTTTCTTT
few	NA	TRBV5-1	TRBJ1-1	CASSFAGTDYTEAFF	TGCGCCAGCAGCTTCGCCGGGACTGACTACACTGAAGCTTTCTTT
NA	TRBD1	TRBV5-4	TRBJ1-5	CASSLQPGGDQPQHF	TGTGCCAGCAGCTTGCAGCCAGGGGGCGATCAGCCCCAGCATTTT
NA	TRBD2	TRBV7-2	TRBJ2-7	CASSIGTSGSLEQYF	TGTGCCAGCAGCATCGGGACTAGCGGGAGCCTTGAGCAGTACTTC
few	NA	TRBV7-9	TRBJ2-7	CASSLMAGREQYF	TGTGCCAGCAGCTTAATGGCAGGGCGCGAGCAGTACTTC
NA	NA	TRBV19	TRBJ1-1	CASSRDLRDSGDLVTEAFF	TGTGCCAGTAGTAGGGACCTCCGGGACTCCGGGGATTTGGTCACTGAAGCTTTCTTT
once	NA	TRBV14	TRBJ1-1	CASSRPGLGGTEAFF	TGTGCCAGCAGCCGTCCCGGTCTGGGGGGCACTGAAGCTTTCTTT
NA	NA	TRBV11-3	TRBJ2-1	CASSLVLYNEQFF	TGTGCCAGCAGCTTAGTTCTTTACAATGAGCAGTTCTTC
NA	NA	TRBV15	TRBJ2-5	CATSRDRGEETQYF	TGTGCCACCAGCAGAGACAGGGGGGAAGAGACCCAGTACTTC
NA	NA	TRBV4-2	TRBJ2-7	CASSPREGGYEQYF	TGTGCCAGCAGCCCAAGGGAGGGGGGGTACGAGCAGTACTTC
NA	NA	TRBV6-5	TRBJ2-5	CASSLQFSQETQYF	TGTGCCAGCAGTCTCCAGTTTTCTCAAGAGACCCAGTACTTC
NA	TRBD2	TRBV29-1	TRBJ2-1	CSVEFGGGEQFF	TGCAGCGTTGAGTTTGGGGGGGGTGAGCAGTTCTTC
NA	NA	TRBV5-1	TRBJ1-1	CASSLEIYTEAFF	TGCGCCAGCAGCTTGGAGATCTATACTGAAGCTTTCTTT
NA	TRBD1	TRBV6-5	TRBJ1-2	CASSYDRGTNYGYTF	TGTGCCAGCAGTTACGACAGGGGGACTAACTATGGCTACACCTTC
NA	TRBD1	TRBV5-1	TRBJ2-1	CASSLDRGARNEQFF	TGCGCCAGCAGCTTGGACAGGGGGGCTCGCAATGAGCAGTTCTTC
NA	NA	TRBV2	TRBJ1-5	CASSGRGQPQHF	TGTGCCAGCAGTGGTAGGGGTCAGCCCCAGCATTTT
few	NA	TRBV27	TRBJ1-1	CASSLSRRQLEAFF	TGTGCCAGCAGTTTATCCCGTCGACAGCTTGAAGCTTTCTTT
few	TRBD1	TRBV27	TRBJ1-1	CASSSVGGWNTEAFF	TGTGCCAGCAGTTCCGTAGGGGGCTGGAACACTGAAGCTTTCTTT
NA	TRBD1	TRBV19	TRBJ1-5	CASSIGWDSPRQPQHF	TGTGCCAGTAGTATAGGATGGGACAGCCCAAGGCAGCCCCAGCATTTT
few	NA	TRBV6-1	TRBJ2-5	CASSEGGTGETQYF	TGTGCCAGCAGTGAGGGTGGAACGGGAGAGACCCAGTACTTC
NA	NA	TRBV7-9	TRBJ1-4	CASSKGTTNEKLFF	TGTGCCAGCAGCAAGGGGACAACTAATGAAAAACTGTTTTTT
NA	NA	TRBV6-6	TRBJ2-7	CASSTGFDEQYF	TGTGCCAGCAGTACAGGGTTCGACGAGCAGTACTTC
NA	NA	TRBV6-6	TRBJ1-1	CATTPGQMNTEAFF	TGTGCCACGACTCCGGGACAAATGAACACTGAAGCTTTCTTT
NA	TRBD2	TRBV29-1	TRBJ2-1	CSASGTSGSLYEQFF	TGCAGCGCATCCGGGACTAGCGGGAGTTTGTATGAGCAGTTCTTC
few	NA	TRBV7-8	TRBJ1-3	CASSLAEGSIRNTIYF	TGTGCCAGCAGCTTGGCGGAGGGTTCGATCAGAAACACCATATATTTT
NA	NA	TRBV7-9	TRBJ1-2	CASSLLGPDRNYGYTF	TGTGCCAGCAGCTTACTAGGCCCCGACCGAAACTATGGCTACACCTTC
few	TRBD1	TRBV5-4	TRBJ1-1	CASSSGGTEAFF	TGTGCCAGCAGTTCAGGGGGCACTGAAGCTTTCTTT
few	NA	TRBV7-9	TRBJ1-1	CASRSEVLVAEAFF	TGTGCCAGCAGGTCGGAGGTCTTGGTGGCTGAAGCTTTCTTT
NA	NA	TRBV6-5	TRBJ1-5	CASSYGWPGDNQPQHF	TGTGCCAGCAGTTACGGATGGCCCGGGGACAATCAGCCCCAGCATTTT
NA	TRBD1	TRBV6-6	TRBJ2-7	CASRPGQGKDEQYF	TGTGCCAGCAGGCCGGGACAGGGGAAGGACGAGCAGTACTTC
few	TRBD1	TRBV5-1	TRBJ2-5	CASSSRDRGLEYF	TGCGCCAGCAGCTCCCGGGACAGGGGGCTCGAATACTTC
NA	TRBD1	TRBV18	TRBJ2-2	CASSPLGTGERIGELFF	TGTGCCAGCTCGCCCCTGGGGACAGGGGAGCGTATCGGGGAGCTGTTTTTT
NA	NA	TRBV27	TRBJ2-7	CASSLWGGAADEQYF	TGTGCCAGCAGTTTATGGGGGGGCGCAGCGGACGAGCAGTACTTC
NA	NA	TRBV19	TRBJ2-3	CASSTDRSGADTQYF	TGTGCCAGTAGCACCGACAGGTCCGGGGCAGATACGCAGTATTTT
once	NA	TRBV9	TRBJ1-4	CASSVGQGGEKLFF	TGTGCCAGCAGCGTAGGGCAGGGAGGCGAAAAACTGTTTTTT
once	NA	TRBV28	TRBJ1-2	CASSPPTGSGGYTF	TGTGCCAGCAGCCCACCCACAGGTAGTGGTGGCTACACCTTC
NA	TRBD1	TRBV6-1	TRBJ1-5	CASRDAGGLKPQHF	TGTGCCAGCAGGGACGCAGGGGGCTTGAAGCCCCAGCATTTT
NA	TRBD1	TRBV5-6	TRBJ1-1	CASSLDRGNTEAFF	TGTGCCAGCAGCTTGGACAGGGGGAACACTGAAGCTTTCTTT